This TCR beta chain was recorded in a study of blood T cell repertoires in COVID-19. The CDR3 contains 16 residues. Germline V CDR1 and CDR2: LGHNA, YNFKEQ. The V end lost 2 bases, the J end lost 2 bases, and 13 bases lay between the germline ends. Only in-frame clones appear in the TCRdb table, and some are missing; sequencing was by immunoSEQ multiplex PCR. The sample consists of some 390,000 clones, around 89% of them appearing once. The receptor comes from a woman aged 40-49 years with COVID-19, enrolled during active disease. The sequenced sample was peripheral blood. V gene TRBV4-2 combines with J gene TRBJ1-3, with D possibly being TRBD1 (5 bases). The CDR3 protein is CASSQRSGLTGNTIYF. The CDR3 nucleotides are TGTGCCAGCAGCCAAAGATCGGGACTGACTGGAAACACCATATATTTT.